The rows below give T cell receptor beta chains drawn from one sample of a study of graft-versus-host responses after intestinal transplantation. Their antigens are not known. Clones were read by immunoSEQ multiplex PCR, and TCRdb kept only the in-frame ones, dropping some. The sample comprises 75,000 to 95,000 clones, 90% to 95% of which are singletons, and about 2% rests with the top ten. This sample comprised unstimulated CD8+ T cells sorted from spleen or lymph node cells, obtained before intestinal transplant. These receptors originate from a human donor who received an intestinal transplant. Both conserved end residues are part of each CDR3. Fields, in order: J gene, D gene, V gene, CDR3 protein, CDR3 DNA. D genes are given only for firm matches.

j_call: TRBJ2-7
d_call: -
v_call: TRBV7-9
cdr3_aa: CASSSTRASTYEQYF
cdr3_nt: TGTGCCAGCTCGTCCACCAGGGCCTCAACCTACGAGCAGTACTTC

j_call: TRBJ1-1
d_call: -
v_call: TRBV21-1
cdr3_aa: CASNLEAFF
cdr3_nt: TGTGCCAGCAATTTAGAAGCTTTCTTT

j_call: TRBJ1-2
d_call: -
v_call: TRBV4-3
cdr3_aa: CASSQDLSGNNGYTF
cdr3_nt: TGCGCCAGCAGCCAAGATCTTTCAGGGAACAATGGCTACACCTTC

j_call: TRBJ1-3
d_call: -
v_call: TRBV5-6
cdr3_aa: CASRFGTGSGNTIYF
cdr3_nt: TGTGCCAGCAGGTTCGGTACAGGGTCTGGAAACACCATATATTTT

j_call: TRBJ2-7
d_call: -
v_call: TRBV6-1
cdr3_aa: CASSETGYYEQYF
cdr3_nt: TGTGCCAGCAGTGAGACAGGCTACTACGAGCAGTACTTC

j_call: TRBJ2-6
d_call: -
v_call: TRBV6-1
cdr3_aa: CASSEQWGRMSGANVLTF
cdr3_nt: TGTGCCAGCAGTGAACAATGGGGCAGAATGTCTGGGGCCAACGTCCTGACTTTC

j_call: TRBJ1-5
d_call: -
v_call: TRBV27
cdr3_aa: CASSLSDRRNQPQHF
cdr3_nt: TGTGCCAGCAGTTTATCAGACAGACGCAATCAGCCCCAGCATTTT

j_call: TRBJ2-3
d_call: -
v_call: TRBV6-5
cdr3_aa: CASSYYPSGDTQYF
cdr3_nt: TGTGCCAGCAGCTACTACCCCTCCGGAGATACGCAGTATTTT

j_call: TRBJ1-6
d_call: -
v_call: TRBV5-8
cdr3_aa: CASSLNGERNSPLHF
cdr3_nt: TGTGCCAGCAGCCTTAACGGGGAGAGGAATTCACCCCTCCACTTT

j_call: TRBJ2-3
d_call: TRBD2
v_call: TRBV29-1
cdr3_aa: CSVGVAGGLSDTQYF
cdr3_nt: TGCAGCGTTGGGGTTGCGGGGGGGCTGAGCGATACGCAGTATTTT

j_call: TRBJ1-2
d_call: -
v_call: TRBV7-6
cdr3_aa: CASSPRGANYGYTF
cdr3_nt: TGTGCCAGCAGCCCTCGGGGGGCCAACTATGGCTACACCTTC

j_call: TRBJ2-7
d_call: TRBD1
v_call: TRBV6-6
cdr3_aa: CASTPGTGAEQYF
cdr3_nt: TGTGCCAGCACCCCCGGGACAGGGGCCGAGCAGTACTTC

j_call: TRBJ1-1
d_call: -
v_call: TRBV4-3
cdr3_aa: CASSQDSGGPSQAFF
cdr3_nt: TGCGCCAGCAGCCAAGACAGCGGTGGCCCCTCGCAAGCTTTCTTT